The 9 T cell receptor beta chains below were found in one sample sequenced in a study of T-cell memory formation after mild COVID-19 (dated by TCRdb to the early 2020s). Receptor libraries were prepared by 5' RACE. TCRdb names Illumina NovaSeq 6000 as the instrument used. The public sequencing data were trimmed at Q25 with fastp and processed into clonotypes with MiXCR by TCRdb, which kept only in-frame beta chains. Every distinct CDR3 protein forms one entry, paired with its most common genes and DNA. This sample has 300,000 to 400,000 distinct CDR3 sequences in its table, and around 15% of those were observed once. 20% to 25% of the sample is in the top ten clones. Sequences were obtained from PBMCs or a T cell subset sorted from them (not recorded which). The receptor source for this set is a man between 18 and 29 years old who had mild COVID-19 (a few samples of this study predate the infection). The sample titles of this study are shuffled in the database, so cell type and time point are left out; the donor was told from shared clones.

CDR3 sequence (DNA): TGTGCCAGCAGCCAAGATACCTGGCGGGGGGGCTCCTACAATGAGCAGTTCTTC. Translating gives CASSQDTWRGGSYNEQFF. V and J are TRBV14 and TRBJ2-1; 9 nucleotides align to TRBD2. The CDR3 is made up of 18 amino acids. CDR1 is SGHDN and CDR2 is FVKESK in the germline V gene. The junction had 6 bases not matched to a gene; V was cut back by 0 bases and J by 0 bases. The full variable domain, with the rest looked up from reference TRBV14 and TRBJ2-1, is EAGVTQFPSHSVIEKGQTVTLRCDPISGHDNLYWYRRVMGKEIKFLLHFVKESKQDESGMPNNRFLAERTGGTYSTLKVQPAELEDSGVYFCASSQDTWRGGSYNEQFFGPGTRLTVL.

This clonotype has only one observation. The V gene is TRBV20-1, the J gene TRBJ1-1; the match to TRBD1 covers 8 bases. Germline lookup yields CDR1 DFQATT and CDR2 SNEGSKA (reference sequence). The CDR3 runs 13 residues. V lost 1 base and J lost 10; bases outside the gene matches: 8. In nucleotides, the CDR3 is TGCAGTGCTAGAGCCTGGGGAGACAGGGGAGCTTTCTTT. Protein: CSARAWGDRGAFF.

This clonotype was recorded at least ten times. The V and J genes are TRBV14 and TRBJ1-4, with D possibly matching TRBD1 (5 bases). V lost 2 bases and J 4 bases, leaving 8 bases between the germline ends. CDR3 size: 14 residues. CDR1 and CDR2 (germline): SGHDN, FVKESK. CDR3 loop: CASSQQGLNEKLFF. DNA of the CDR3: TGTGCCAGCAGCCAACAGGGACTTAATGAAAAACTGTTTTTT.

This clonotype has ten or more counts. J is TRBJ1-5 and V is TRBV7-2; D gene unclear. This CDR3 comprises 12 residues. Trimming shortened V by 6 bases and J by 7 bases, and 10 bases separated the two germline ends. Germline V lookup: CDR1 SGHTA, CDR2 FQGNSA. In DNA, the CDR3 is TGTGCCAGCAGTTTCCCAGGACAGCCCCAGCATTTT. Encoded protein: CASSFPGQPQHF.

This clonotype was counted between two and nine times. The chain employs TRBV2 and TRBJ2-7, with no clear D. CDR3 size: 11 residues. V shed 1 base and J shed 4 bases, with 2 bases lying between them. Per the germline V gene, CDR1 is SNHLY and CDR2 is FYNNEI. The CDR3 here is CASSEVYEQYF. CDR3 DNA: TGTGCCAGCAGTGAAGTTTACGAGCAGTACTTC.

Many counts were recorded for this clonotype. J is TRBJ2-5 and V is TRBV7-2, with 7 bases aligning to TRBD1. Germline CDR1 is SGHTA and CDR2 is FQGNSA. The CDR3 is 14 residues long. The J segment lost 4 bases and the V segment lost 1 base, leaving 3 bases of the junction unmatched. CDR3 DNA: TGTGCCAGCAGCTTAGGAGGGGGCAGAGAGACCCAGTACTTC. Its protein is CASSLGGGRETQYF.

V gene TRBV6-5 combines with J gene TRBJ2-1; TRBD2 aligns across 10 bases. V dropped 8 bases and J dropped 8; count of bases not matched to a gene: 12. The CDR3 runs to 15 residues. CDR1 and CDR2 from the germline V gene are MNHEY and SVGAGI. The CDR3 reads CASGLERGGSDEQFF. CDR3 DNA: TGTGCCAGCGGGTTAGAGCGGGGGGGCTCCGATGAGCAGTTCTTC.

The gene calls are TRBV7-9 and TRBJ2-1, with D unresolved. The CDR3 has 13 residues. CDR1 and CDR2 (germline): SEHNR, FQNEAQ (reference sequence). Trimming took off 4 bases at V and 6 bases at J, with 10 bases between the two ends. The CDR3 reads CASSSVWPNEQFF. The CDR3 nucleotides read TGTGCCAGCAGCTCCGTGTGGCCCAATGAGCAGTTCTTC.

The CDR3 DNA follows: TGTGCCAGCAGCTTCGCCGGCGGGACAGGGGGCGAAAAACTGTTTTTT. It translates to CASSFAGGTGGEKLFF. This sequence joins TRBV7-2 and TRBJ1-4; 12 nucleotides agree with TRBD1. V was pared by 3 bases and J by 8 bases, with 7 bases of the junction left unmatched. The CDR3 totals 16 residues. Germline V gene data show CDR1 as SGHTA and CDR2 as FQGNSA.